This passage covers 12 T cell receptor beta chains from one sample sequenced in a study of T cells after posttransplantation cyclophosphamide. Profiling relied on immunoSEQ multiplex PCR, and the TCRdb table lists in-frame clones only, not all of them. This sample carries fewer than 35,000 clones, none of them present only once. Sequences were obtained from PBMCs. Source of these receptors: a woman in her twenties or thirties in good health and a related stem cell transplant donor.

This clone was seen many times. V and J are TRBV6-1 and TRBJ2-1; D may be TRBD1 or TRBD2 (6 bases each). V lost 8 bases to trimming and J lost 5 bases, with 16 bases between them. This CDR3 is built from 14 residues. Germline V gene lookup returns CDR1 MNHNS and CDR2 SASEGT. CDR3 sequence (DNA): TGTGCCAGCCTAGCTGGGGGCGGGAACAATGAGCAGTTCTTC. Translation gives CASLAGGGNNEQFF.

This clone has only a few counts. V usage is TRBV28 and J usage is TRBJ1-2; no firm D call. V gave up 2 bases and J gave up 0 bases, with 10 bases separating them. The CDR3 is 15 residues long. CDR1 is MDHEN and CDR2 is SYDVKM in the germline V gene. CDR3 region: CASSLAGGPNYGYTF. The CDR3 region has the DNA TGTGCCAGCAGTTTAGCCGGCGGCCCTAACTATGGCTACACCTTC.

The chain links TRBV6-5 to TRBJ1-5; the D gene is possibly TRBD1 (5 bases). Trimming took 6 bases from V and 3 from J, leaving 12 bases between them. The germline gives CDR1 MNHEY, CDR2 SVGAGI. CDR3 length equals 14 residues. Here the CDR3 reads CASRVHGANQPQHF. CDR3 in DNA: TGTGCCAGCAGGGTCCATGGGGCCAATCAGCCCCAGCATTTT.

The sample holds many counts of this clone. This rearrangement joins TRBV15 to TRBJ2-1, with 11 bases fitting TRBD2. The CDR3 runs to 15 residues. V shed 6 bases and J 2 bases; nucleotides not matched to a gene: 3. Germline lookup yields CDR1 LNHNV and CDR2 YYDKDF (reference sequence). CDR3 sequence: CATSDSGGAYNEQFF. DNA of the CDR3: TGTGCCACCAGTGATAGCGGGGGGGCCTACAATGAGCAGTTCTTC. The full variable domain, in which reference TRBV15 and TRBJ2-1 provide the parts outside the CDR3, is DAMVIQNPRYQVTQFGKPVTLSCSQTLNHNVMYWYQQKSSQAPKLLFHYYDKDFNNEADTPDNFQSRRPNTSFCFLDIRSPGLGDTAMYLCATSDSGGAYNEQFFGPGTRLTVL.

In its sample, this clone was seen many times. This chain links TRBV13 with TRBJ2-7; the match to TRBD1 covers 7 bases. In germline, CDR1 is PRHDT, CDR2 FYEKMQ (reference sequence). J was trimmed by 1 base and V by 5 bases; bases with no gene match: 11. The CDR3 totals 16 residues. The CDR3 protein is CASSNQGVGVSYEQYF. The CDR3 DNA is TGTGCCAGCAGCAATCAGGGGGTTGGGGTTTCCTACGAGCAGTACTTC.

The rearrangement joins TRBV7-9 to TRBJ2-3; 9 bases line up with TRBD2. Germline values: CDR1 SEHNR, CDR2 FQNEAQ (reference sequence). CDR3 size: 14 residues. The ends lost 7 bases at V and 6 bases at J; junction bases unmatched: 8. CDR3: CASKVAGGPDTQYF. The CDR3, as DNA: TGTGCCAGCAAGGTTGCGGGGGGGCCGGATACGCAGTATTTT.

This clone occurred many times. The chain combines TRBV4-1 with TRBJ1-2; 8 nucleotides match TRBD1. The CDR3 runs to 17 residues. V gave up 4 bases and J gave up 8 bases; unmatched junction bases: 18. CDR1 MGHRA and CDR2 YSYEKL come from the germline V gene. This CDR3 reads CASSLEVEVGTGFGYTF. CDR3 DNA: TGCGCCAGCAGCCTCGAGGTAGAAGTCGGGACAGGCTTCGGCTACACCTTC.

The DNA for the CDR3 is TGTGCCACCAGCCCAGACAGGGCAAACTATGGCTACACCTTC. Its translation is CATSPDRANYGYTF. This chain uses TRBV15 with TRBJ1-2; 7 bases align to TRBD1. This CDR3 has 14 residues. CDR1 is LNHNV and CDR2 is YYDKDF in the germline V gene (reference sequence). The V gene end was trimmed by 5 bases and the J gene end by 2 bases; junction bases not matched to a gene: 5. The full variable domain, rest sourced from reference TRBV15 and TRBJ1-2, is DAMVIQNPRYQVTQFGKPVTLSCSQTLNHNVMYWYQQKSSQAPKLLFHYYDKDFNNEADTPDNFQSRRPNTSFCFLDIRSPGLGDTAMYLCATSPDRANYGYTFGSGTRLTVV.

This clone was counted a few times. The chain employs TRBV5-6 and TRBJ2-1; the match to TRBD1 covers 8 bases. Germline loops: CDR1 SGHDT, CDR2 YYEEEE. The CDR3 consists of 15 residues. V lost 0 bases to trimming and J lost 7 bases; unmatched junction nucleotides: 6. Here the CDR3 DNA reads TGTGCCAGCAGCTTGGCAGAGCGGACAGGGAATGAGCAGTTCTTC. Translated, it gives CASSLAERTGNEQFF.

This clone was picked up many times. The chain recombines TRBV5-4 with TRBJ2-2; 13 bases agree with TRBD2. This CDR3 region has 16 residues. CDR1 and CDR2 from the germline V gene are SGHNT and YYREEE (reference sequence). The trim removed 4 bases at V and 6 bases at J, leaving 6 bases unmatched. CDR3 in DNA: TGTGCCAGCAGCAAGCGGACTAGCGGGGGACCCGGGGAGCTGTTTTTT. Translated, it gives CASSKRTSGGPGELFF.

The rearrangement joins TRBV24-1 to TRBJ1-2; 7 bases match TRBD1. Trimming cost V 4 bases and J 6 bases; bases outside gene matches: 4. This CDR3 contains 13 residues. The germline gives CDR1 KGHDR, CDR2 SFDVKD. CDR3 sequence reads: CATSEWTGHGYTF. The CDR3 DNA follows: TGTGCCACCAGTGAATGGACAGGTCATGGCTACACCTTC.

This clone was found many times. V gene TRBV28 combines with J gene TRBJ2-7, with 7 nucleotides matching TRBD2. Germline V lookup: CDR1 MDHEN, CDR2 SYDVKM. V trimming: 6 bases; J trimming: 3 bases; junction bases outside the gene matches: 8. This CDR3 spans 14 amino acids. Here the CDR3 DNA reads TGTGCCAGCAGCCCTGCGGGGGTAAACTACGAGCAGTACTTC. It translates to CASSPAGVNYEQYF. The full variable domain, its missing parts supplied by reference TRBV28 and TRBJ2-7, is DVKVTQSSRYLVKRTGEKVFLECVQDMDHENMFWYRQDPGLGLRLIYFSYDVKMKEKGDIPEGYSVSREKKERFSLILESASTNQTSMYLCASSPAGVNYEQYFGPGTRLTVT.